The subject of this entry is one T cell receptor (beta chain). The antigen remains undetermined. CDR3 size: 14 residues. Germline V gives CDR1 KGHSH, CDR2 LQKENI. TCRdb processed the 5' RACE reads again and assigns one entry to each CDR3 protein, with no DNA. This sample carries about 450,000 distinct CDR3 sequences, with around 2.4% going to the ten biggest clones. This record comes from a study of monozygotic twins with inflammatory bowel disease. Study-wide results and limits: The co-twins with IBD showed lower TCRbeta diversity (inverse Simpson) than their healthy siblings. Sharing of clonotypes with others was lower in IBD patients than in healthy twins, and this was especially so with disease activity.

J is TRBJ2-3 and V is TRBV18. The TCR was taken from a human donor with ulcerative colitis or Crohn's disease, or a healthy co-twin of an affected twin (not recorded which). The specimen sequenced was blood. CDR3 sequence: CASSPQRSTDTQYF. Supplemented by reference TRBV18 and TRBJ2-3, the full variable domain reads NAGVMQNPRHLVRRRGQEARLRCSPMKGHSHVYWYRQLPEEGLKFMVYLQKENIIDESGMPKERFSAEFPKEGPSILRIQQVVRGDSAAYFCASSPQRSTDTQYFGPGTRLTVL.